Following are 18 T cell receptor beta chains from one sample sequenced in a study of T cells after yellow fever vaccination. A single record per CDR3 protein comes from TCRdb applying MiXCR to the 5' RACE reads. The table shows a few hundred thousand distinct CDR3 sequences, with roughly 9.4% occurring only once. Here the sequenced sample was PBMCs, taken on the day of the first yellow fever vaccination. The receptor source for this set is a man in his late teens or twenties who received the YFV17D yellow fever vaccine.

This clonotype was counted only a few times. The rearrangement links TRBV12-3 or TRBV12-4 to TRBJ2-1, with D maybe TRBD2 (6 bases). The CDR3 extends over 15 amino acids. Between the trimmed V and J ends, which lost 1 base and 6 bases, there was a span of 13 bases. CDR3 nucleotides: TGTGCCAGCAGTTTAGGGACGGTGGGGGGCAATGAGCAGTTCTTC. It translates to CASSLGTVGGNEQFF.

This chain joins TRBV5-1 and TRBJ2-7, with D maybe TRBD2 (6 bases). The CDR3 loop spans 15 amino acids. The germline V gene has CDR1 SGHRS and CDR2 YFSETQ. The V gene lost 0 bases and the J gene lost 4 bases, with 14 bases spanning the gap. As DNA, the CDR3 is TGCGCCAGCAGCTTGGTTCTCGGGGGTCTTTACGAGCAGTACTTC. Amino acid sequence: CASSLVLGGLYEQYF. Variable domain in full (rest from reference TRBV5-1 and TRBJ2-7): KAGVTQTPRYLIKTRGQQVTLSCSPISGHRSVSWYQQTPGQGLQFLFEYFSETQRNKGNFPGRFSGRQFSNSRSEMNVSTLELGDSALYLCASSLVLGGLYEQYFGPGTRLTVT.

This clonotype was recorded a few times. The chain employs TRBV10-3 and TRBJ2-1, with 11 bases matching TRBD2. Germline CDR1 and CDR2: ENHRY and SYGVKD. J lost 8 bases, V lost 10 bases, and 7 bases had no gene match. CDR3 length equals 13 residues. The CDR3 nucleotides read TGTGCCACCCTTAGCGGGGGGGGCGATGAGCAGTTCTTC. It specifies CATLSGGGDEQFF.

This clonotype was observed a few times. The gene calls are TRBV7-2 and TRBJ1-2; D is unresolved. The CDR3 totals 15 residues. Trimming removed 2 bases from V and 1 base from J, with 11 bases in between. Per the germline V gene, CDR1 is SGHTA and CDR2 is FQGNSA. The CDR3 region is CASSLSGGNNYGYTF. CDR3 DNA sequence: TGTGCCAGCAGCTTAAGCGGTGGGAATAACTATGGCTACACCTTC.

This clonotype has a handful of counts. This chain uses TRBV10-3 with TRBJ2-5; 7 bases align to TRBD1. Germline trimming cut 10 bases from V and 5 bases from J; bases unmatched to any gene: 10. The CDR3 length is 13 residues. Germline CDR1 reads ENHRY; CDR2 reads SYGVKD. The CDR3 DNA sequence: TGTGCCACCACAGGGGACGTCCAGGAGACCCAGTACTTC. It translates to CATTGDVQETQYF.

The rearrangement joins TRBV6-2 or TRBV6-3 to TRBJ2-5, with 11 bases matching TRBD2. The CDR3 totals 14 residues. Unmatched junction bases numbered 6, after V lost 7 bases and J lost 5 bases. Germline assignment: CDR1 MNHEY and CDR2 SVGEGT. CDR3 residues: CASTGTSGRETQYF. The CDR3 DNA reads as TGTGCCAGCACTGGGACTAGCGGTCGGGAGACCCAGTACTTC.

The chain employs TRBV6-5 and TRBJ2-1; TRBD2 agrees at 8 bases. CDR1 is MNHEY, CDR2 SVGAGI, per germline. V lost 2 bases and J lost 8; bases outside the gene matches: 11. The CDR3 totals 16 residues. The DNA of the CDR3 is TGTGCCAGCAGTTACCTCTCTCGGGGGGGAGATGATGAGCAGTTCTTC. Translation: CASSYLSRGGDDEQFF.

The rearrangement links TRBV18 to TRBJ2-7; D unresolved. Trimming removed 6 bases from V and 0 bases from J, with 9 bases in between. The CDR3 loop spans 13 amino acids. The germline CDR1 and CDR2 sequences are KGHSH and LQKENI. CDR3 amino acids: CASSPDRSYEQYV. For the CDR3, the DNA is TGTGCCAGCTCTCCGGACCGCTCCTACGAGCAGTACGTC.

The chain has TRBV20-1 and TRBJ2-3; 8 nucleotides agree with TRBD2. The germline CDR1 and CDR2 sequences are DFQATT and SNEGSKA (reference sequence). After removal of 3 bases from V and 1 base from J, the junction contained 6 bases not matched to a gene. This CDR3 region has 15 residues. The CDR3 loop is CSASPSGGGTDTQYF. In DNA form, the CDR3 reads TGCAGTGCTAGCCCCAGCGGGGGCGGCACAGATACGCAGTATTTT.

V usage is TRBV4-3 and J usage is TRBJ1-2; D is ambiguous. Between the trimmed V and J ends, which lost 3 bases and 0 bases, there was a span of 8 bases. The CDR3 is made up of 14 amino acids. CDR1 is LGHNA and CDR2 is YSLEER in the germline V gene. The DNA for the CDR3 is TGCGCCAGCAGCCACAGTGGAGCTAACTATGGCTACACCTTC. Protein sequence: CASSHSGANYGYTF.

In its sample, this clonotype was seen many times. V is TRBV7-9 and J is TRBJ1-1; no reliable D call. V was trimmed by 3 bases and J by 1 base, leaving 6 bases between them. This CDR3 is built from 13 residues. Germline V gene sequence: CDR1 SEHNR, CDR2 FQNEAQ (reference sequence). The CDR3 DNA reads TGTGCCAGCAGCTTCGATCCGAACACTGAAGCTTTCTTT. Amino acid sequence: CASSFDPNTEAFF.

This clonotype was detected a few times. This chain links TRBV29-1 with TRBJ2-5; 7 bases line up with TRBD2. CDR3 length: 14 amino acids. The germline V gene has CDR1 SQVTM and CDR2 ANQGSEA. Germline trimming cut 7 bases from V and 6 bases from J; bases unmatched to any gene: 14. In DNA form, the CDR3 reads TGCAGCGACCTCCTGGCGGGGGACCGGAAGACCCAGTACTTC. Its translation is CSDLLAGDRKTQYF.

This clonotype was detected a few times. The CDR3 DNA reads as TGTGCCACCAGCAGAGCAGGGTATCGCAATCAGCCCCAGCATTTT. Translation: CATSRAGYRNQPQHF. The chain is built from TRBV15 and TRBJ1-5; D is perhaps TRBD1 (5 bases). CDR1 is LNHNV, CDR2 YYDKDF, per germline (reference sequence). The ends were cut back, 1 base at V and 2 bases at J, with 9 bases in the middle. CDR3 length: 15 residues.

This clonotype was found a few times. The gene calls are TRBV5-6 and TRBJ2-4; the match to TRBD1 covers 9 bases. Trimming took 4 bases from V and 15 from J; bases not matched to a gene: 8. This CDR3 region has 12 residues. The germline gives CDR1 SGHDT, CDR2 YYEEEE. The CDR3 nucleotides read TGTGCCAGCAGCATCACAGGGGGCTCAGCGTACTTC. This encodes CASSITGGSAYF. The whole variable domain, remainder taken from reference TRBV5-6 and TRBJ2-4, is DAGVTQSPTHLIKTRGQQVTLRCSPKSGHDTVSWYQQALGQGPQFIFQYYEEEERQRGNFPDRFSGHQFPNYSSELNVNALLLGDSALYLCASSITGGSAYFGAGTRLSVL.

This clonotype showed up just a few times. The V and J genes are TRBV7-9 and TRBJ2-1, with 10 bases that match TRBD2. Germline values: CDR1 SEHNR, CDR2 FQNEAQ (reference sequence). The CDR3 contains 16 residues. The V gene end was trimmed by 5 bases and the J gene end by 4 bases; junction bases not matched to a gene: 8. The CDR3: CASSQPSGGDYNEQFF. CDR3 nucleotides: TGTGCCAGCAGCCAACCAAGCGGGGGGGATTACAATGAGCAGTTCTTC.

The table lists this clonotype with a few counts. The gene calls are TRBV29-1 and TRBJ1-2, with a weak D call TRBD1 (5 bases). Between the trimmed V and J ends, which lost 4 bases and 2 bases, there was a span of 11 bases. There are 13 residues in the CDR3. From germline, CDR1 is SQVTM and CDR2 ANQGSEA. This chain's CDR3 is CSVVGGINYGYTF. The CDR3 DNA sequence: TGCAGCGTTGTGGGGGGGATAAACTATGGCTACACCTTC.

This clonotype was seen ten or more times. This chain links TRBV20-1 with TRBJ2-5, with no clear D. In germline, CDR1 is DFQATT, CDR2 SNEGSKA (reference sequence). The CDR3 runs 12 residues. Trimming left V 4 bases short and J 1 base short, with 7 bases between. The CDR3, as DNA: TGCAGTGCTACCCCGCCCCAAGAGACCCAGTACTTC. Translating it yields CSATPPQETQYF.

This clonotype was detected many times. This chain uses TRBV28 with TRBJ2-3; D tentatively fits TRBD1 or TRBD2 (6 bases each). The V gene lost 5 bases and the J gene lost 0 bases, with 18 bases spanning the gap. This CDR3 region has 17 residues. Germline V gene sequence: CDR1 MDHEN, CDR2 SYDVKM. CDR3 sequence (DNA): TGTGCCAGCAGTATCGGACAGCTAGCGCCTAGCACAGATACGCAGTATTTT. This translates into CASSIGQLAPSTDTQYF.